The subject of this entry is one T cell receptor (beta chain). CDR1 is SGHTS and CDR2 is YDEGEE in the germline V gene. The CDR3 length is 14 residues. With 3 bases clipped from V and 1 base from J, the junction kept 2 bases outside the gene matches. The sample belongs to a study of control samples from healthy donors and cancer patients. Clones were read by immunoSEQ multiplex PCR, and TCRdb kept only the in-frame ones, dropping some. The profile shows tens of thousands of clones, about 90% of them singletons. The V call is TRBV5-8, the J call TRBJ2-3; 7 positions match TRBD1. This sequence was found in a man aged 50-59 years with head and neck cancer. The sequenced sample consisted of PBMCs. The CDR3, as DNA: TGTGCCAGCAGCTCTGGACAGGGCACAGATACGCAGTATTTT. This codes for CASSSGQGTDTQYF.